This note documents a single T cell receptor (beta chain) sequence. Deletions cut 0 bases from V and 4 bases from J, with 13 bases between. The CDR3 has 16 amino acids. The germline V gene has CDR1 MGHRA and CDR2 YSYEKL. This specimen belongs to a study of shared clonotypes between healthy human individuals. Data came from immunoSEQ multiplex PCR; TCRdb stores just in-frame clones and leaves some out. Seen here are 1,100,000 or so clones, about 80% observed once, and the top ten hold 0.5% to 0.6%. The receptor was derived from a man aged 18 to 30 in good health. Some clones in this sample may be carry-over from other donors' samples. The sample comprised memory CD4+ T cells from PBMCs. Subset indicated: CD45RA-negative fraction. V is TRBV4-1 and J is TRBJ2-1; the D gene is possibly TRBD2 (6 bases). The CDR3 region is CASSQDRAGPYNEQFF. DNA of the CDR3: TGCGCCAGCAGCCAAGATCGAGCGGGCCCTTACAATGAGCAGTTCTTC.